A selection of T cell receptor beta chains follows, all from one sample in a study of shared clonotypes between healthy human individuals. The method was immunoSEQ multiplex PCR; TCRdb's version includes in-frame clones alone and lacks a portion of them. This sample has 2 million to 3 million clones, with 93% found just once. The sample taken for sequencing was naive CD4+ T cells from PBMCs. The receptors stem from a man aged 18 to 30 in good health. Some clones in this sample may be carry-over from other donors' samples. The CDR3 runs from the conserved cysteine through the conserved F or W. Fields, in order: J gene, V gene, clone size, CDR3 length, D gene, CDR3 protein, CDR3 DNA. D genes are given only for firm matches. Expanded clones get a size class; other rows say once, few or many, or leave the size out.

TRBJ2-1 | TRBV20-1 | . | 11 | . | CSASGSNEQFF | TGCAGTGCTAGCGGGAGTAATGAGCAGTTCTTC
TRBJ2-7 | TRBV23-1 | . | 15 | TRBD1 | CASSHLGQGEDEQYF | TGCGCCAGCAGTCATTTAGGACAGGGGGAGGACGAGCAGTACTTC
TRBJ2-1 | TRBV27 | . | 14 | . | CASSLSLVEGPQFF | TGTGCCAGCAGTTTATCCCTGGTAGAAGGGCCTCAGTTCTTC
TRBJ1-2 | TRBV19 | . | 14 | . | CASKVPGLGYGYTF | TGTGCCAGTAAAGTTCCGGGATTAGGCTATGGCTACACCTTC
TRBJ2-1 | TRBV7-9 | once | 13 | TRBD2 | CASSRGTKNEQFF | TGTGCCAGCAGCCGCGGGACTAAAAATGAGCAGTTCTTC
TRBJ2-2 | TRBV27 | . | 16 | TRBD1 | CASSMGQVANTGELFF | TGTGCCAGCAGCATGGGACAGGTCGCGAACACCGGGGAGCTGTTTTTT
TRBJ2-7 | TRBV18 | . | 16 | . | CASSPGSSSNAYEQYF | TGTGCCAGCTCACCAGGGTCGAGCTCGAATGCCTACGAGCAGTACTTC
TRBJ2-3 | TRBV19 | . | 15 | . | CASTPGGLGGDTQYF | TGTGCCAGTACCCCAGGGGGACTAGGTGGAGATACGCAGTATTTT
TRBJ1-5 | TRBV7-2 | few | 13 | TRBD1 | CASSWGTDQPQHF | TGTGCCAGCAGCTGGGGGACAGATCAGCCCCAGCATTTT
TRBJ1-4 | TRBV5-5 | . | 15 | TRBD1 | CASSLVRTGGDKLFF | TGTGCCAGCAGCTTGGTCCGGACAGGGGGCGATAAACTGTTTTTT
TRBJ2-3 | TRBV2 | . | 14 | . | CASSEWGSTDTQYF | TGTGCCAGCAGTGAATGGGGCAGCACAGATACGCAGTATTTT
TRBJ2-1 | TRBV7-2 | once | 14 | TRBD2 | CASSLGGTSYEQFF | TGTGCCAGCAGCTTGGGGGGGACGAGTTATGAGCAGTTCTTC
TRBJ1-1 | TRBV28 | . | 16 | TRBD1 | CASSIRTGGGGTEAFF | TGTGCCAGCAGTATCCGTACAGGGGGCGGAGGGACTGAAGCTTTCTTT
TRBJ1-5 | TRBV2 | . | 14 | . | CASSEVAVDQPQHF | TGTGCCAGCAGTGAAGTGGCAGTGGATCAGCCCCAGCATTTT
TRBJ2-1 | TRBV7-3 | . | 12 | . | CASSSQGREQFF | TGTGCCAGCAGCTCCCAGGGTAGGGAGCAGTTCTTC
TRBJ2-6 | TRBV5-1 | . | 16 | . | CASSRAVWSGANVLTF | TGCGCCAGCAGCAGGGCAGTATGGTCTGGGGCCAACGTCCTGACTTTC
TRBJ2-3 | TRBV28 | once | 14 | TRBD2 | CASRSSGNTDTQYF | TGTGCCAGCAGATCTAGCGGCAACACAGATACGCAGTATTTT
TRBJ1-3 | TRBV29-1 | . | 13 | . | CSAMRQSGNTIYF | TGCAGCGCTATGAGACAGTCTGGAAACACCATATATTTT
TRBJ2-3 | TRBV11-2 | . | 13 | TRBD2 | CASSFGGADTQYF | TGTGCCAGCAGCTTTGGGGGGGCAGATACGCAGTATTTT
TRBJ2-2 | TRBV30 | . | 14 | . | CAWSVGYGTGELFF | TGTGCCTGGAGTGTCGGGTACGGCACCGGGGAGCTGTTTTTT
TRBJ1-1 | TRBV30 | . | 14 | . | CAWRGATSNTEAFF | TGTGCCTGGAGAGGCGCAACCTCTAACACTGAAGCTTTCTTT
TRBJ2-1 | TRBV27 | . | 17 | TRBD2 | CASSLSEGRLALNEQFF | TGTGCCAGCAGTTTATCGGAAGGTCGACTAGCCCTAAATGAGCAGTTCTTC
TRBJ2-2 | TRBV6-4 | . | 14 | . | CASSDSYVSGELFF | TGTGCCAGCAGTGACTCGTATGTAAGCGGGGAGCTGTTTTTT
TRBJ2-7 | TRBV7-2 | . | 15 | TRBD2 | CASSNLADGSYEQYF | TGTGCCAGCAGCAACCTAGCGGACGGCTCCTACGAGCAGTACTTC
TRBJ2-1 | TRBV15 | . | 14 | . | CATSRDKVGLEQFF | TGTGCCACCAGCAGAGATAAAGTCGGTCTTGAGCAGTTCTTC
TRBJ2-6 | TRBV29-1 | once | 14 | . | CSVTGLSGANVLTF | TGCAGCGTGACGGGCTTATCTGGGGCCAACGTCCTGACTTTC